A selection of T cell receptor beta chains follows, all from one sample in a study of T cells after yellow fever vaccination. TCRdb used MiXCR to reprocess the 5' RACE reads, holding one entry per CDR3 protein. This table has about 300,000 distinct CDR3 sequences, 4% appearing once. The sample here was PBMCs, taken 5 days after the yellow fever booster vaccination. All receptors derive from a man aged 18 to 29 who received the YFV17D yellow fever vaccine. Each CDR3 is given with its conserved first and last residue. D genes are given only for firm matches. Not every row has a clone size; where given, it reads once, few, many or a size class.

j_call | clone_size | v_call | d_call | cdr3_aa | cdr3_nt
TRBJ2-3 | few | TRBV15 | NA | CATSREIASTDTQYF | TGTGCCACCAGCCGCGAAATAGCGAGCACAGATACGCAGTATTTT
TRBJ1-1 | many | TRBV4-1 | TRBD1 | CASRTGGMNTEAFF | TGCGCCAGCAGGACAGGGGGCATGAACACTGAAGCTTTCTTT
TRBJ1-1 | few | TRBV4-3 | NA | CASSQRPLGTEAFF | TGCGCCAGCAGCCAGAGGCCGCTGGGCACTGAAGCTTTCTTT
TRBJ1-4 | NA | TRBV23-1 | NA | CASSQPPGRVASREKLFF | TGCGCCAGCAGTCAACCCCCGGGTCGAGTAGCTTCCCGTGAAAAACTGTTTTTT
TRBJ2-7 | few | TRBV7-6 | NA | CASSLGGTGEQYF | TGTGCCAGCAGCTTAGGAGGGACGGGGGAGCAGTACTTC
TRBJ2-5 | many | TRBV28 | NA | CASSRGTETQYF | TGTGCCAGCAGTCGAGGAACCGAGACCCAGTACTTC
TRBJ2-6 | NA | TRBV6-1 | NA | CASLRGPGANVLTF | TGTGCCAGCTTGCGGGGGCCTGGGGCCAACGTCCTGACTTTC
TRBJ1-5 | many | TRBV6-6 | NA | CASSKSDSNQPQHF | TGTGCCAGCAGCAAGTCGGATAGCAATCAGCCCCAGCATTTT
TRBJ2-7 | many | TRBV9 | TRBD2 | CASSVGLAASYEQYF | TGTGCCAGCAGCGTAGGACTAGCGGCGTCCTACGAGCAGTACTTC
TRBJ2-3 | NA | TRBV2 | NA | CASSEVSNGDTQYF | TGTGCCAGCAGTGAAGTTTCAAACGGGGATACGCAGTATTTT
TRBJ2-5 | few | TRBV19 | NA | CASRARQETQYF | TGTGCCAGTAGAGCGCGCCAAGAGACCCAGTACTTC
TRBJ2-1 | many | TRBV4-2 | TRBD2 | CASSQGAGTSRSYNEQFF | TGTGCCAGCAGCCAGGGGGCCGGGACTAGCCGATCCTACAATGAGCAGTTCTTC
TRBJ1-4 | NA | TRBV2 | TRBD1 | CASRPDRVGEKLFF | TGTGCCAGCAGGCCGGACAGGGTAGGCGAAAAACTGTTTTTT
TRBJ1-4 | few | TRBV7-6 | NA | CASSLRVSRNEKLFF | TGTGCCAGCAGCTTAAGGGTCAGCCGCAATGAAAAACTGTTTTTT
TRBJ2-3 | NA | TRBV6-2/TRBV6-3 | TRBD1 | CASSYPLRDRVNTDTQYF | TGTGCCAGCAGTTACCCCCTCCGGGACAGGGTCAACACAGATACGCAGTATTTT
TRBJ2-1 | many | TRBV6-5 | TRBD1 | CASSYAWTGTNEQFF | TGTGCCAGCAGTTACGCTTGGACAGGGACTAATGAGCAGTTCTTC
TRBJ1-1 | few | TRBV10-3 | NA | CAISDTGIKTEAFF | TGTGCCATCAGTGACACAGGGATAAAGACTGAAGCTTTCTTT
TRBJ1-2 | few | TRBV7-2 | TRBD1 | CASSHVDRAHYGYTF | TGTGCCAGCAGCCACGTTGACAGGGCCCACTATGGCTACACCTTC
TRBJ2-3 | few | TRBV4-3 | NA | CASSQGARGGTDTQYF | TGCGCCAGCAGCCAAGGGGCTAGGGGGGGGACAGATACGCAGTATTTT
TRBJ1-1 | NA | TRBV10-3 | NA | CAISESTGWEAFF | TGTGCCATCAGTGAGTCGACAGGTTGGGAAGCTTTCTTT
TRBJ2-7 | few | TRBV7-7 | NA | CASSLEQGSSYEQYF | TGTGCCAGCAGCTTAGAACAGGGAAGCTCCTACGAGCAGTACTTC
TRBJ2-2 | many | TRBV5-1 | NA | CASSSGITGELFF | TGCGCCAGCAGCTCGGGGATAACCGGGGAGCTGTTTTTT
TRBJ2-1 | many | TRBV7-8 | TRBD2 | CASSFLFSGGYNEQFF | TGTGCCAGCAGCTTTTTATTTAGCGGGGGGTACAATGAGCAGTTCTTC
TRBJ2-2 | many | TRBV9 | TRBD1 | CASSPRGDRVTGELFF | TGTGCCAGCAGCCCTAGAGGGGACAGGGTTACCGGGGAGCTGTTTTTT
TRBJ1-5 | few | TRBV7-9 | NA | CASRSISGTFNQPQHF | TGTGCCAGCAGATCGATTTCCGGGACTTTCAATCAGCCCCAGCATTTT
TRBJ1-1 | many | TRBV10-1 | TRBD1 | CASSESEDRTNTEAFF | TGCGCCAGCAGTGAGTCCGAGGACAGGACGAACACTGAAGCTTTCTTT
TRBJ2-5 | few | TRBV6-1 | TRBD2 | CASSEVLAGGKETQYF | TGTGCCAGCAGTGAGGTTCTAGCGGGGGGGAAAGAGACCCAGTACTTC
TRBJ2-3 | NA | TRBV27 | TRBD2 | CASSLSITSGFTDTQYF | TGTGCCAGCAGTTTATCGATAACTAGCGGATTTACAGATACGCAGTATTTT
TRBJ2-2 | few | TRBV3-1 | TRBD2 | CASSQAGGHTGELFF | TGTGCCAGCAGCCAAGCGGGGGGACACACCGGGGAGCTGTTTTTT
TRBJ1-5 | NA | TRBV20-1 | TRBD1 | CSATDRGNSNQPQHF | TGCAGTGCAACGGACAGGGGTAATAGCAATCAGCCCCAGCATTTT
TRBJ2-5 | NA | TRBV3-1 | NA | CASSPGLRSGPQETQYF | TGTGCCAGCAGCCCCGGGTTGAGATCGGGACCACAAGAGACCCAGTACTTC
TRBJ2-3 | NA | TRBV12-3/TRBV12-4 | NA | CASSEQGVGRTDTQYF | TGTGCCAGCAGTGAACAGGGAGTTGGGCGCACAGATACGCAGTATTTT
TRBJ2-1 | once | TRBV5-4 | NA | CASSLTGLGLNEQFF | TGTGCCAGCAGCTTGACAGGGCTGGGATTAAATGAGCAGTTCTTC
TRBJ1-2 | NA | TRBV4-3 | NA | CASSARSLGDSGYTF | TGCGCCAGCAGCGCCCGGAGCCTCGGAGATAGTGGCTACACCTTC
TRBJ2-3 | few | TRBV4-3 | TRBD2 | CASSQDLSGGATQYF | TGCGCCAGCAGCCAAGATCTTAGCGGGGGAGCTACGCAGTATTTT
TRBJ2-2 | NA | TRBV7-3 | NA | CASSPTTNINTGELFF | TGTGCCAGCAGCCCTACGACTAACATAAACACCGGGGAGCTGTTTTTT
TRBJ1-6 | NA | TRBV5-5 | NA | CASSWSTGDDSPLHF | TGTGCCAGCAGCTGGTCGACAGGCGACGATTCACCCCTCCACTTT
TRBJ2-1 | many | TRBV7-3 | NA | CASSSGPNNEQFF | TGTGCCAGCAGCTCCGGACCCAACAATGAGCAGTTCTTC
TRBJ1-1 | few | TRBV10-1 | NA | CASSGTYETFF | TGCGCCAGCAGCGGGACGTACGAAACTTTCTTT
TRBJ1-1 | NA | TRBV20-1 | NA | CSARGGVNTEAFF | TGCAGTGCTAGAGGGGGGGTTAACACTGAAGCTTTCTTT
TRBJ2-3 | few | TRBV5-1 | TRBD2 | CASSETSGGSTDTQYF | TGCGCCAGCAGCGAAACTAGCGGGGGGAGCACAGATACGCAGTATTTT
TRBJ2-1 | few | TRBV2 | NA | CASSEEVAGAPEQFF | TGTGCCAGCAGTGAAGAGGTGGCGGGGGCCCCTGAGCAGTTCTTC
TRBJ2-7 | many | TRBV20-1 | NA | CSARDLGTVGYEQYF | TGCAGTGCTAGAGATCTCGGGACGGTTGGCTACGAGCAGTACTTC
TRBJ1-2 | NA | TRBV6-6 | TRBD1 | CASSSFSQGKGGYTF | TGTGCCAGCAGTTCCTTCTCACAGGGGAAGGGAGGCTACACCTTC
TRBJ2-5 | many | TRBV28 | NA | CASRDGADQETQYF | TGTGCCAGCAGGGACGGTGCCGACCAAGAGACCCAGTACTTC
TRBJ2-5 | few | TRBV3-1 | TRBD1 | CASLTRGETQYF | TGTGCCAGCCTAACCAGGGGGGAGACCCAGTACTTC
TRBJ2-5 | few | TRBV5-1 | NA | CASSFNQGGAETQYF | TGCGCCAGCAGCTTTAACCAGGGGGGCGCAGAGACCCAGTACTTC
TRBJ1-6 | NA | TRBV5-5 | NA | CASSLALGTPSSYNSPLHF | TGTGCCAGCAGCTTGGCCTTGGGCACCCCGAGCTCCTATAATTCACCCCTCCACTTT
TRBJ2-3 | many | TRBV7-2 | NA | CASSQQRDTQYF | TGTGCCAGCAGCCAACAGCGGGATACGCAGTATTTT
TRBJ2-5 | many | TRBV7-2 | NA | CASSFGSRETQYF | TGTGCCAGCAGCTTTGGGTCGCGAGAGACCCAGTACTTC
TRBJ2-1 | few | TRBV6-5 | NA | CASSRASVSYNEQFF | TGTGCCAGCAGTAGGGCTAGCGTCTCCTACAATGAGCAGTTCTTC
TRBJ2-5 | few | TRBV5-6 | TRBD1 | CASSLGQGAWETQYF | TGTGCCAGCAGCTTGGGACAGGGGGCGTGGGAGACCCAGTACTTC
TRBJ1-3 | NA | TRBV7-9 | NA | CASSFAGNTIYF | TGTGCCAGCAGCTTCGCTGGAAACACCATATATTTT
TRBJ1-1 | many | TRBV6-5 | NA | CASSYEWWDTFSIGAFF | TGTGCCAGCAGTTATGAGTGGTGGGACACCTTTTCCATAGGGGCTTTCTTT
TRBJ1-1 | many | TRBV27 | NA | CASSLSAHGAGTEAFF | TGTGCCAGCAGTTTATCGGCACACGGGGCGGGCACTGAAGCTTTCTTT
TRBJ1-2 | few | TRBV9 | TRBD1 | CASSASGQGYYGYTF | TGTGCCAGCAGCGCTTCGGGACAGGGGTACTATGGCTACACCTTC
TRBJ1-1 | few | TRBV4-1 | NA | CASSLTQGTEAFF | TGCGCCAGCAGCCTTACACAGGGAACTGAAGCTTTCTTT